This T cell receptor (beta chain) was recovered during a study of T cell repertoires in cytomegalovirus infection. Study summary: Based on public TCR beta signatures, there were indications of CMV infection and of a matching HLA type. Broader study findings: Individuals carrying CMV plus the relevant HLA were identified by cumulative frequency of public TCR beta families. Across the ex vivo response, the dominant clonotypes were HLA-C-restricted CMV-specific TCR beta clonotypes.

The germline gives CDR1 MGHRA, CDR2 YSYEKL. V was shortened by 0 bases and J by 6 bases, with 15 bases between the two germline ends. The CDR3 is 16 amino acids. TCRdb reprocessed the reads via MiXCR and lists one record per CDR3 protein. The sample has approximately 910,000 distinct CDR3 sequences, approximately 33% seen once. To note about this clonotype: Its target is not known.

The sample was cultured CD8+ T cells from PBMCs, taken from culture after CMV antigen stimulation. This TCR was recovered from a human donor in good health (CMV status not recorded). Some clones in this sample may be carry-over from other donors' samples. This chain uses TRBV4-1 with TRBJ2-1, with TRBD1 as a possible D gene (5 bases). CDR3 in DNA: TGCGCCAGCAGCCAAGAAGTTGCAGGGCCGGGCAATGAGCAGTTCTTC. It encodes CASSQEVAGPGNEQFF.